The text below deals with one T cell receptor (beta chain). What this receptor recognizes is not known. No much larger clone is present one base from it, and per-base qualities are unavailable. These data are taken from a study of blood T cell repertoires in COVID-19 (dated by TCRdb to about 2020). As for the study more broadly: Collaborator samples came from the United States, Italy and Spain and covered acute and convalescent phases of COVID-19. The prospective study material was composed of cDNA or gDNA derived from T cells, B-cell-depleted T cells, or PBMCs. Subjects who had been exposed to COVID-19, were actively infected with it, or had recovered from it provided the deeply sampled blood TCRbeta repertoires that made up the dataset. A freely available public database, intended as a resource for researchers studying the immune response to SARS-CoV-2, is where the repertoires were released. Samples were obtained from the ongoing ImmuneRACE study (first 160 participants) and from 1,254 subjects provided by 6 global collaborators. Sample metadata almost always included a de-identified subject ID, COVID-19 status, age in years and sex. Where available, HLA class I and class II types were taken from metadata supplied by the sample provider and were not determined by assay-based typing. Overall study results and their limits: Clinical and demographic metadata were provided uncurated, with the amount varying by source and participant.

Trimming takes 3 bases from V and 11 bases from J, and the germline ends sit 16 bases apart. The CDR3 numbers 13 residues from cysteine through phenylalanine. The DNA shown is the 39-base CDR3, in frame from base 1. CDR1 LGHDT and CDR2 YNNKEL are derived from the germline V gene (reference sequence). TCRbeta CDR3 regions were amplified from genomic DNA by means of the immunoSEQ Assay, a bias-controlled multiplex PCR. The authors' analysis ran thus. Within the assay, amplification of reference gene primers was used to estimate how many nucleated cells each sample contained. Sequence reads were collapsed and filtered to measure the absolute abundance of every unique TCRbeta CDR3 rearrangement. For each sample, productive Simpson clonality was calculated as the square root of Simpson's diversity index over productive rearrangements. The immuneACCESS repertoire file appears here via TCRdb, limited to in-frame rearrangements. These files lack a portion of the clones; in checked studies, under half of the deficit traces to unresolved V genes, and the cause of the others is not known. Clonal size and the V and J genes are those of that table, whereas D and trimming came from the DNA. Counted in this sample were over 120,000 clones; around 79% of them appeared once. The top ten constitute 4.5% to 5% of the sample.

One collaborating source in Seattle enrolled patients during active infection and followed them longitudinally through the course of disease. The collaborating institutions used their own protocols to collect whole blood in K2EDTA tubes. For TCRbeta analysis, collaborators shipped samples in one of three forms: frozen whole blood, isolated PBMCs, or DNA extracted from either of those sample types. Recombination joined TRBV3-1 (or the pseudogene TRBV3-2) with TRBJ1-1; TRBD1 is a weak D gene call, 5 bases matching. The sequencing sample was made of peripheral blood. This clonotype was sampled from a woman between 65 and 79 years old with COVID-19, enrolled during active disease. The CDR3 region: CASSQWAPPGAFF. At the DNA level, the sequence is TGTGCCAGCAGCCAGTGGGCTCCCCCAGGGGCTTTCTTT.